The TCR beta chain described here comes from a study of early T cells in non-severe SARS-CoV-2 infection. Background on the study: With bulk RNA from unsorted whole blood as input, sequencing yielded unpaired chains. Study-level points and caveats: Anti-spike CD8 responses were favored by VDJdb matching, which missed private and CD4 specificities.

This CDR3 region has 13 residues. The germline V gene has CDR1 ENHRY and CDR2 SYGVKD. The germline V and J ends were trimmed by 3 bases and 5 bases, with 10 bases remaining between them. Each single cDNA molecule received a unique molecular identifier. TCRdb re-called the 5' RACE reads with MiXCR, one entry per CDR3 protein. Seen here are approximately 22,000 distinct CDR3 sequences, about 4.9% observed once, and the top ten hold approximately 5.7%. A remark on this clonotype: Antigen specificity is unknown.

The receptor's source is an adult who was a healthcare worker with PCR-confirmed SARS-CoV-2 infection or an uninfected control (not recorded which). Sequencing used whole blood. The genes are TRBV10-3 and TRBJ1-1, with D perhaps TRBD1 (5 bases). This CDR3 reads CAISEAGWTEAFF. The DNA for the CDR3 is TGTGCCATCAGTGAAGCAGGGTGGACTGAAGCTTTCTTT.